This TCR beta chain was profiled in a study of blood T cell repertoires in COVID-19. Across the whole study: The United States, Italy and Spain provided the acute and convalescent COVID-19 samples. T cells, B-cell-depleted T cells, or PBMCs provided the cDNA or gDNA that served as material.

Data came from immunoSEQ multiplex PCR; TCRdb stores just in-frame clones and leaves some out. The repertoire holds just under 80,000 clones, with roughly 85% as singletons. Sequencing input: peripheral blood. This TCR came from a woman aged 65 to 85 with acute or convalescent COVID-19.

CDR3 sequence (DNA): TGTGCCAGCAGTATGAGCGGGGGGCGTACCGGGGAGCTGTTTTTT. Its protein is CASSMSGGRTGELFF. The chain employs TRBV7-7 and TRBJ2-2, with TRBD2 matching 9 bases. This CDR3 is 15 amino acids long. V shed 6 bases and J 5 bases; nucleotides not matched to a gene: 7. Germline V CDR1 and CDR2: SSHAT, FNYEAQ (reference sequence).